These 25 T cell receptor beta chains originate from one sample sequenced in a study of blood T cells in healthy people across ages. A J-beta primer mix and a sample-barcoded 5' primer were used in a second PCR of roughly 6 to 12 cycles. MiXCR, applied by TCRdb to the 5' RACE reads, yields one record per CDR3 protein. In the table there are fewer than 1 million distinct CDR3 sequences, around 45% of which are singletons. The sample consisted of blood. These receptors originate from a man aged 60 to 75 in good health.

This clonotype was observed a single time. One junction end does not reproduce the germline sequence, and a read error may be involved. V gene TRBV7-2 combines with J gene TRBJ2-3; 7 bases are a match to TRBD1. CDR1 and CDR2 (germline): SGHTA, FQGNSA. The length of the CDR3 is 17 residues. The CDR3 sequence is CASSLGWTGGLTDMQYF. CDR3 DNA: TGTGCCAGCAGCTTAGGCTGGACAGGCGGGTTGACAGATATGCAGTATTTT.

This clonotype was observed once. The chain is built from TRBV25-1 and TRBJ2-1; TRBD1 matches 9 bases. CDR3 length: 16 residues. With 2 bases clipped from V and 2 bases from J, the junction kept 4 bases outside the gene matches. CDR1 and CDR2 (germline): MGHDK, SYGVNS. The CDR3 loop is CASSELTGGTYNEQFF. The CDR3 nucleotides read TGTGCCAGCAGTGAACTCACAGGGGGCACCTACAATGAGCAGTTCTTC.

In nucleotides, the CDR3 is TGCAGTGCTAGGCGGGGGCCAAGCACAGATACGCAGTATTTT. Translating it yields CSARRGPSTDTQYF. This chain uses TRBV20-1 with TRBJ2-3, with D perhaps matching TRBD2 (7 bases). CDR1 and CDR2 from the germline V gene are DFQATT and SNEGSKA (reference sequence). CDR3 length equals 14 residues. The V end was cut by 3 bases, the J end by 0 bases, with 10 bases between.

V usage is TRBV29-1 and J usage is TRBJ2-3; D might be TRBD2 (5 bases). V was clipped by 6 bases and J by 6 bases, with 7 bases between them. Per germline, CDR1 SQVTM and CDR2 ANQGSEA. There are 10 residues in the CDR3. The CDR3 DNA follows: TGCAGCGTCGGGGTCGATACGCAGTATTTT. Its protein product is CSVGVDTQYF.

The genes are TRBV27 and TRBJ2-7; tentative D call: TRBD1 (6 bases). The length of the CDR3 is 17 residues. The germline V gene encodes CDR1 MNHEY and CDR2 SMNVEV (reference sequence). V was shortened by 4 bases and J by 4 bases, with 23 bases between the two germline ends. The CDR3 is CASSSPRTAYAPYEQYF. CDR3 sequence (DNA): TGTGCCAGCAGTTCACCACGGACAGCCTACGCCCCATACGAGCAGTACTTC.

The V gene is TRBV18, the J gene TRBJ2-3, with 7 nucleotides matching TRBD2. CDR3 length equals 15 residues. In germline, CDR1 is KGHSH, CDR2 LQKENI. V shed 1 base, J shed 2 bases, and the junction held 3 bases outside the gene matches. CDR3 sequence: CASSPQSGDTDTQYF. The CDR3 bases are TGTGCCAGCTCACCACAGAGCGGGGACACAGATACGCAGTATTTT.

The V call is TRBV7-9, the J call TRBJ1-4; 8 bases agree with TRBD1. Germline values: CDR1 SEHNR, CDR2 FQNEAQ (reference sequence). CDR3 length: 17 amino acids. Trimming removed 4 bases from V and 8 bases from J; junction bases left unmatched: 15. CDR3 sequence reads: CASSSSPGQGGEEKLFF. CDR3 nucleotides: TGTGCCAGCAGCTCATCCCCCGGACAGGGCGGGGAAGAAAAACTGTTTTTT.

This clonotype showed up just once. The chain carries TRBV24-1 and TRBJ1-5, with a tentative D call TRBD1 (6 bases). V lost 2 bases and J lost 6, with 16 bases in between. This CDR3 spans 16 amino acids. Germline CDR1 KGHDR, CDR2 SFDVKD. This CDR3 reads CATSDSPRGGAQPQHF. The DNA for the CDR3 is TGTGCCACCAGTGATTCACCCAGAGGGGGAGCTCAGCCCCAGCATTTT.

The J gene is TRBJ1-4, the V gene TRBV11-2; no reliable D call. V shed 5 bases and J shed 1 base, with 11 bases lying between them. Germline V gene data show CDR1 as SGHAT and CDR2 as FQNNGV. The CDR3 has 15 amino acids. The CDR3 DNA is TGTGCCAGCAGCCCAGAGGGTCAAACTAATGAAAAACTGTTTTTT. As protein: CASSPEGQTNEKLFF.

The V call is TRBV6-2 or TRBV6-3, the J call TRBJ2-1, with 8 positions matching TRBD2. Germline-derived CDR1 and CDR2 are MNHEY and SVGEGT. Trimming at V came to 0 bases and at J to 7 bases, leaving 11 bases not matched to a gene. The CDR3 contains 17 residues. The CDR3 region has the DNA TGTGCCAGCAGTTACTCGTTAGCGGGGAACCAGAGGAATGAGCAGTTCTTC. Protein sequence: CASSYSLAGNQRNEQFF.

The J gene is TRBJ1-6, the V gene TRBV20-1; tentative D call: TRBD1 (5 bases). Germline V gene lookup returns CDR1 DFQATT and CDR2 SNEGSKA (reference sequence). Trimming stripped 3 bases from V and 8 bases from J, with 11 bases between. The CDR3 has 13 amino acids. The CDR3 region is CSASLGVHSPLHF. The CDR3 nucleotides are TGCAGTGCTAGTCTAGGGGTTCATTCACCCCTCCACTTT.

This clonotype was recorded once. The chain is built from TRBV11-2 and TRBJ2-2, with D perhaps TRBD1 (6 bases). The CDR3 covers 14 residues. V shed 5 bases and J shed 6 bases, with 13 bases lying between them. Germline loops: CDR1 SGHAT, CDR2 FQNNGV. The CDR3: CASSLLTGSGELFF. Written as DNA, the CDR3 is TGTGCCAGCAGCCTCCTCACAGGGTCCGGGGAGCTGTTTTTT.

This chain joins TRBV7-2 and TRBJ1-1, with 9 bases fitting TRBD1. The germline CDR1 and CDR2 sequences are SGHTA and FQGNSA. This CDR3 has 15 residues. J was trimmed by 10 bases and V by 2 bases; bases with no gene match: 11. The CDR3, as DNA: TGTGCCAGCAGCTTAACCGGGACAGGGTCTCTAGGAGCTTTCTTT. Amino acids: CASSLTGTGSLGAFF.

In this sample, this clonotype turned up once. The chain links TRBV4-2 to TRBJ2-5, with 7 bases matching TRBD2. Unmatched junction bases numbered 11, after V lost 2 bases and J lost 5 bases. CDR3 length: 16 amino acids. The germline gives CDR1 LGHNA, CDR2 YNFKEQ. The CDR3, as DNA: TGTGCCAGCAGCCAAAGAAATCCCAGCGGGGCGGAGACCCAGTACTTC. It is translated as CASSQRNPSGAETQYF.

This clonotype was counted at least ten times. The chain uses TRBV6-6 and TRBJ2-5, with D perhaps TRBD2 (5 bases). V shed 2 bases and J shed 5 bases, with 15 bases lying between them. There are 15 residues in the CDR3. Germline loops: CDR1 MNHNY, CDR2 SVGAGI (reference sequence). In nucleotides, the CDR3 is TGTGCCAGCAGTTACACTAGACAAACATGGGAGACCCAGTACTTC. Translated: CASSYTRQTWETQYF.

The rearrangement links TRBV12-3 or TRBV12-4 to TRBJ1-6; TRBD1 aligns across 7 bases. V was clipped by 5 bases and J by 0 bases; unmatched bases: 13. This CDR3 is 19 amino acids long. The DNA for the CDR3 is TGTGCCAGCAGTCCGAGGCGCACAGGGGTTAGCTCCTATAATTCACCCCTCCACTTT. Translating gives CASSPRRTGVSSYNSPLHF.

This clonotype showed up just once. The J gene is TRBJ1-2, the V gene TRBV7-2, with D possibly being TRBD1 (5 bases). Germline V gives CDR1 SGHTA, CDR2 FQGNSA. The CDR3 totals 15 residues. Trimming cost V 1 base and J 10 bases, with 19 bases left between them. CDR3 nucleotide sequence: TGTGCCAGCAGCTTAGGAGGGGACGTTTCCCAGGCCTACACCTTC. Translating it yields CASSLGGDVSQAYTF.

In this sample, this clonotype turned up a few times. V is TRBV28 and J is TRBJ2-7; the D is unclear. The germline V and J ends were trimmed by 6 bases and 6 bases, with 9 bases remaining between them. CDR1 and CDR2 (germline): MDHEN, SYDVKM. This CDR3 has 11 residues. CDR3 nucleotide sequence: TGTGCCAGCAGCTTTCCGGGCGAGCAGTACTTC. This gives the protein CASSFPGEQYF.

This clonotype was counted only a few times. V and J are TRBV20-1 and TRBJ2-1; D possibly corresponds to TRBD2 (7 bases). The germline CDR1 and CDR2 sequences are DFQATT and SNEGSKA (reference sequence). The CDR3 is made up of 14 amino acids. V gave up 7 bases and J gave up 6 bases, with 19 bases separating them. CDR3 sequence: CSVIGGGVINEQFF. CDR3 DNA: TGCAGTGTCATAGGGGGGGGCGTTATCAATGAGCAGTTCTTC.

This clonotype turned up a few times. Here the CDR3 DNA reads TGCGCCAGCAGCCAAGATAGAACGGGGGCGCCAGTCAGCGTGACCCAGTACTTC. This sequence encodes CASSQDRTGAPVSVTQYF. This chain uses TRBV4-3 with TRBJ2-5; D is possibly TRBD1 or TRBD2 (6 bases each). The CDR3 loop spans 18 amino acids. V was cut by 0 bases and J by 7 bases, with 24 bases left in between. The germline V gene encodes CDR1 LGHNA and CDR2 YSLEER.

On this clonotype itself: The junction and the germline gene differ at one end; a read error may be behind it. The J gene is TRBJ2-3, the V gene TRBV7-8, with 13 bases aligning to TRBD2. Germline lookup yields CDR1 SGHVS and CDR2 FQNEAQ. The CDR3 covers 16 residues. The CDR3 here is CASSPLAGGYTDAQYF. The CDR3 nucleotides read TGTGCCAGCAGTCCACTAGCGGGGGGGTACACAGATGCGCAGTATTTT.

This clonotype showed up many times. The V gene is TRBV3-1, the J gene TRBJ2-7; 9 bases map to TRBD1. V shed 4 bases, J shed 5 bases, and the junction held 18 bases outside the gene matches. Germline CDR1 and CDR2: LGHDT and YNNKEL (reference sequence). The CDR3 covers 18 residues. CDR3 protein: CASSRARGWDRAFNEQYF. The CDR3 DNA sequence: TGTGCCAGCAGCCGGGCAAGGGGTTGGGACAGGGCCTTCAACGAGCAGTACTTC.

This clonotype has a handful of counts. The chain employs TRBV7-2 and TRBJ1-1, with TRBD1 identical over 9 bases. The length of the CDR3 is 17 residues. CDR1 is SGHTA and CDR2 is FQGNSA in the germline V gene. With 1 base clipped from V and 4 bases from J, the junction kept 10 bases outside the gene matches. For the CDR3, the DNA is TGTGCCAGCAGCTTAGTGAGGACAGGGGTCGGAGGCACTGAAGCTTTCTTT. Translated, it gives CASSLVRTGVGGTEAFF.

The chain recombines TRBV5-1 with TRBJ2-6; possibly TRBD1 for D (6 bases). Germline assignment: CDR1 SGHRS and CDR2 YFSETQ. The CDR3 is made up of 16 amino acids. Trimming stripped 3 bases from V and 0 bases from J, with 10 bases between. The CDR3 loop reads CASSSGQHSGANVLTF. DNA for the CDR3: TGCGCCAGCAGCTCCGGACAGCACTCTGGGGCCAACGTCCTGACTTTC.

This clonotype was observed a few times. This chain joins TRBV20-1 and TRBJ1-2; D not resolved. The CDR3 sequence is 12 residues long. Germline CDR1 is DFQATT and CDR2 is SNEGSKA (reference sequence). V lost 2 bases and J lost 8, with 12 bases in between. The CDR3 DNA reads as TGCAGTGCTAGACAGGAGATACGGGGCTACACCTTC. The encoded protein is CSARQEIRGYTF.